The 9 T cell receptor beta chains reported below all come from one sample, sequenced in a study of glioma-infiltrating T cells. The iRepertoire nested amplicon-rescue multiplex PCR amplified TCR alpha and beta CDR3s from RNA. TCRdb called the multiplex PCR reads again in MiXCR, with one record for every CDR3 protein. Among about 180,000 distinct CDR3 sequences, approximately 40% were seen once, and the ten largest hold roughly 5.4%. Sequenced material: glioma tissue, nonneoplastic brain tissue, or PBMCs (not recorded which). The receptors come from a human donor with low-grade glioma or glioblastoma, undergoing nonglioma brain surgery, or in good health (not recorded which).

Turning to this clonotype: A much larger clone differs by one base, so this may be a read error. This sequence joins TRBV20-1 and TRBJ1-5; a weak D match, TRBD1 (5 bases). CDR1 is DFQATT, CDR2 SNEGSKA, per germline (reference sequence). The CDR3 has 14 amino acids. The CDR3 region is CSARAQGGNQAQHF. For the CDR3, the DNA is TGCAGTGCTAGAGCTCAGGGTGGGAATCAGGCCCAGCATTTT.

This clonotype was counted between two and nine times. A much larger clone lies one base from this, so it may be a read error. V usage is TRBV20-1 and J usage is TRBJ2-1, with D perhaps matching TRBD1 (5 bases). The CDR3 runs to 13 residues. Germline values: CDR1 DFQATT, CDR2 SNEGSKA (reference sequence). Trimming cost V 4 bases and J 10 bases, with 17 bases left between them. Written as DNA, the CDR3 is TGCAGTGCTAACCCTGCCTTGACAGAAGAGCAGTTCTTC. Protein product: CSANPALTEEQFF.

The chain has TRBV29-1 and TRBJ2-5; D uncertain. CDR3 length: 12 amino acids. V gave up 8 bases and J gave up 2 bases, with 12 bases separating them. CDR1 SQVTM and CDR2 ANQGSEA come from the germline V gene. The CDR3 bases are TGCAGCCTTCTGGAAGTACAAGAGACCCAGTACTTC. Protein: CSLLEVQETQYF. The full variable domain, rest sourced from reference TRBV29-1 and TRBJ2-5, is SAVISQKPSRDICQRGTSLTIQCQVDSQVTMMFWYRQQPGQSLTLIATANQGSEATYESGFVIDKFPISRPNLTFSTLTVSNMSPEDSSIYLCSLLEVQETQYFGPGTRLLVL.

The table lists this clonotype with many counts. The rearrangement links TRBV7-2 to TRBJ2-3, with D hard to call. Germline CDR1 is SGHTA and CDR2 is FQGNSA. This CDR3 has 14 amino acids. The V and J ends lost 1 base and 4 bases respectively, with 9 bases between them. CDR3 amino acids: CASSLVTGADTQYF. The DNA for the CDR3 is TGTGCCAGCAGCTTAGTTACGGGCGCAGATACGCAGTATTTT. Filled out from reference TRBV7-2 and TRBJ2-3, the complete variable domain reads GAGVSQSPSNKVTEKGKDVELRCDPISGHTALYWYRQSLGQGLEFLIYFQGNSAPDKSGLPSDRFSAERTGGSVSTLTIQRTQQEDSAVYLCASSLVTGADTQYFGPGTRLTVL.

Regarding this clonotype: Germline is not matched at one junction end, which may reflect a read error. This CDR3 is CASRQDRGNNQPQHF. The CDR3 DNA follows: TGTGCCAGCAGGCAAGACAGGGGTAACAATCAGCCCCAGCATTTT. The rearrangement joins TRBV3-1 to TRBJ1-5, with TRBD1 matching 8 bases. Looked up from germline, CDR1 is LGHDT and CDR2 is YNNKEL (reference sequence). CDR3 length: 15 residues.

This clonotype was detected only once. A much larger clone sits a single nucleotide away, making a read error possible. This chain uses TRBV20-1 with TRBJ2-6; maybe TRBD1 (5 bases). Germline V lookup: CDR1 DFQATT, CDR2 SNEGSKA (reference sequence). V was clipped by 3 bases and J by 1 base, with 13 bases between them. This CDR3 region has 16 residues. Here the CDR3 DNA reads TGCAGTGCTAGGGAAGGGGTTCGATCTGGGGCCAACGTCCTGACTTTC. This gives the protein CSAREGVRSGANVLTF.

Comments on this clonotype: A much larger clone lies a single base off, so this may be a read error. V is TRBV25-1 and J is TRBJ2-1; 8 positions agree with TRBD2. In germline, CDR1 is MGHDK, CDR2 SYGVNS. CDR3 length: 13 residues. This CDR3 reads CASSIGRANERFF. Here the CDR3 DNA reads TGTGCCAGCAGTATCGGGAGGGCCAATGAGCGGTTCTTC.

At least ten counts were recorded for this clonotype. J is TRBJ1-5 and V is TRBV7-8; D gene unclear. CDR1 SGHVS and CDR2 FQNEAQ come from the germline V gene. The CDR3 covers 14 residues. Trimming shortened V by 1 base and J by 6 bases, and 10 bases separated the two germline ends. CDR3 residues: CASSLEGISQPQHF. In DNA form, the CDR3 reads TGTGCCAGCAGCTTAGAGGGAATAAGTCAGCCCCAGCATTTT. The complete variable domain, with remaining parts taken from reference TRBV7-8 and TRBJ1-5, reads GAGVSQSPRYKVAKRGQDVALRCDPISGHVSLFWYQQALGQGPEFLTYFQNEAQLDKSGLPSDRFFAERPEGSVSTLKIQRTQQEDSAVYLCASSLEGISQPQHFGDGTRLSIL.

This clonotype was counted ten times or more. The chain recombines TRBV20-1 with TRBJ1-1; TRBD1 agrees at 9 bases. Germline CDR1 and CDR2: DFQATT and SNEGSKA (reference sequence). The CDR3 sequence is 17 residues long. Trimming removed 5 bases from V and 0 bases from J; junction bases left unmatched: 13. The CDR3 bases are TGCAGTGCTCGCCCAGCCCCGGGACAGGGACTGAACACTGAAGCTTTCTTT. Translation: CSARPAPGQGLNTEAFF.